The sequence of this TCR beta chain was determined in a study of T cells in localized non-small cell lung cancer. The CDR3 extends over 15 amino acids. Germline values: CDR1 SGHAT, CDR2 FQNNGV. Trimming left V 3 bases short and J 4 bases short, with 14 bases between. Sequenced by immunoSEQ multiplex PCR; TCRdb stores in-frame clones only, minus some. The table records about 25,000 clones, about 94% of them present only once. In this sample, this clone turned up once. V and J are TRBV11-2 and TRBJ2-3; no definite D call. Specimen: peripheral blood, collected before any cancer treatment. This TCR derives from a woman aged 35-75 years with stage I lung adenocarcinoma. The CDR3 loop reads CASSFGVNKPDTQYF. The CDR3 nucleotides are TGTGCCAGCAGCTTCGGTGTCAACAAACCAGATACGCAGTATTTT.